The 19 T cell receptor beta chains reported below all come from one sample, sequenced in a study of CD8 T cells in ankylosing spondylitis. General study results and limits: Ankylosing spondylitis blood appeared to be characterized by a TCR beta motif of several highly homologous variants.

Each CDR3 protein is one row after TCRdb ran MiXCR on the 5' RACE reads. The profile shows about 440,000 distinct CDR3 sequences, approximately 17% of them singletons. The antigens these receptors bind are not known. Sequenced input: blood, either unsorted or a sorted T cell fraction (not recorded which). These receptor sequences come from a male donor with ankylosing spondylitis.

The chain recombines TRBV3-1 with TRBJ1-3; possibly TRBD1 for D (6 bases). Trimming took 4 bases from V and 0 from J, leaving 13 bases between them. The CDR3 covers 16 residues. Germline-derived CDR1 and CDR2 are LGHDT and YNNKEL (reference sequence). In nucleotides, the CDR3 is TGTGCCAGCAGCCCTCGGACAGCCAACTCTGGAAACACCATATATTTT. It yields the protein CASSPRTANSGNTIYF.

CDR3 nucleotide sequence: TGTGCCAGCAGCGTAGATCAGGGAAAAGGGTCACCCCTCCACTTT. Protein: CASSVDQGKGSPLHF. The genes are TRBV9 and TRBJ1-6, with D perhaps matching TRBD1 (5 bases). The CDR3 extends over 15 amino acids. Germline V gene data show CDR1 as SGDLS and CDR2 as YYNGEE. The germline V and J ends were trimmed by 0 bases and 10 bases, with 14 bases remaining between them.

This clonotype was seen more than once but under ten times. The genes are TRBV29-1 and TRBJ1-2, with D possibly matching TRBD1 (5 bases). Deletions cut 4 bases from V and 2 bases from J, with 20 bases between. Germline CDR1 reads SQVTM; CDR2 reads ANQGSEA. The CDR3 totals 16 residues. CDR3 nucleotide sequence: TGCAGCGTTGGGGGCTCCTCGGGCAGGAAAAACTATGGCTACACCTTC. Encoded protein: CSVGGSSGRKNYGYTF.

This clonotype was found a few times. V is TRBV5-1 and J is TRBJ2-3, with TRBD2 identical over 12 bases. CDR1 is SGHRS, CDR2 YFSETQ, per germline. V trimming: 1 base; J trimming: 5 bases; junction bases outside the gene matches: 11. There are 18 residues in the CDR3. The CDR3 here is CASSLLGGLAGPGDTQYF. CDR3 nucleotide sequence: TGCGCCAGCAGCTTGCTGGGGGGACTAGCGGGCCCTGGAGATACGCAGTATTTT.

The chain combines TRBV7-8 with TRBJ2-2, with D unclear. V was pared by 3 bases and J by 7 bases, with 15 bases between. CDR1 and CDR2 from the germline V gene are SGHVS and FQNEAQ. The CDR3 extends over 15 amino acids. In DNA, the CDR3 is TGTGCCAGCAGCTTCCGGTCCGTTGCTGGCGGGGAGCTGTTTTTT. It is translated as CASSFRSVAGGELFF. Supplemented by reference TRBV7-8 and TRBJ2-2, the full variable domain reads GAGVSQSPRYKVAKRGQDVALRCDPISGHVSLFWYQQALGQGPEFLTYFQNEAQLDKSGLPSDRFFAERPEGSVSTLKIQRTQQEDSAVYLCASSFRSVAGGELFFGEGSRLTVL.

The table lists this clonotype with a few counts. The V gene is TRBV7-9, the J gene TRBJ1-1, with 7 nucleotides matching TRBD1. V trimming: 4 bases; J trimming: 10 bases; junction bases outside the gene matches: 6. Per germline, CDR1 SEHNR and CDR2 FQNEAQ (reference sequence). The CDR3 loop spans 12 amino acids. CDR3 in DNA: TGTGCCAGCAGCTACGCCGGGACAGTAGCTTTCTTT. It encodes CASSYAGTVAFF.

The chain combines TRBV24-1 with TRBJ2-1; D tentatively fits TRBD1 or TRBD2 (5 bases each). CDR1 and CDR2 (germline): KGHDR, SFDVKD. Trimming shortened V by 1 base and J by 0 bases, and 9 bases separated the two germline ends. There are 16 residues in the CDR3. CDR3 sequence reads: CATSDLKRGSYNEQFF. The CDR3 bases are TGTGCCACCAGTGATTTAAAGAGGGGCTCCTACAATGAGCAGTTCTTC.

This clonotype was recorded many times. The rearrangement links TRBV20-1 to TRBJ1-1; weak D call: TRBD1 (5 bases). There are 12 residues in the CDR3. CDR1 DFQATT and CDR2 SNEGSKA come from the germline V gene (reference sequence). Trimming removed 3 bases from V and 3 bases from J, with 8 bases in between. The CDR3 nucleotides are TGCAGTGCTAGGTCGACAGACACTGAAGCTTTCTTT. Translating gives CSARSTDTEAFF.

This sequence joins TRBV12-3 or TRBV12-4 and TRBJ1-5; 8 nucleotides align to TRBD1. This CDR3 contains 13 residues. Germline trimming cut 6 bases from V and 2 bases from J; bases unmatched to any gene: 0. DNA of the CDR3: TGTGCCAGCAGGACAGGGGGCAATCAGCCCCAGCATTTT. This codes for CASRTGGNQPQHF.

The V call is TRBV15, the J call TRBJ2-7; D not resolved. The CDR3 length is 15 residues. Trimming cost V 0 bases and J 0 bases, with 9 bases left between them. Germline CDR1 is LNHNV and CDR2 is YYDKDF (reference sequence). For the CDR3, the DNA is TGTGCCACCAGCAGAGAAACAGTTAGCTCCTACGAGCAGTACGTC. Translated, it gives CATSRETVSSYEQYV.

There are a few counts of this clonotype. The chain employs TRBV18 and TRBJ1-2, with 7 nucleotides matching TRBD1. This CDR3 comprises 15 residues. CDR1 and CDR2 (germline): KGHSH, LQKENI. V was pared by 3 bases and J by 1 base, with 5 bases of the junction left unmatched. CDR3 in amino acids: CASSPGTEINYGYTF. CDR3 DNA: TGTGCCAGCTCACCTGGGACAGAGATTAACTATGGCTACACCTTC.

This chain connects TRBV5-1 to TRBJ2-2, with D possibly being TRBD1 or TRBD2 (5 bases each). The CDR3 sequence is 15 residues long. Germline V gene sequence: CDR1 SGHRS, CDR2 YFSETQ. Trimming removed 0 bases from V and 6 bases from J, with 12 bases in between. CDR3 nucleotides: TGCGCCAGCAGCTTGGGGATTCGGGGCGCCGGGGAGCTGTTTTTT. This gives the protein CASSLGIRGAGELFF.

Only a few counts were recorded for this clonotype. The V call is TRBV12-3 or TRBV12-4, the J call TRBJ1-5; D is perhaps TRBD1 (5 bases). The CDR3 length is 13 residues. With 6 bases removed from V and 8 bases from J, the gap between germline ends came to 14 bases. Written as DNA, the CDR3 is TGTGCCAGCAGAGTGGGACCGGGCGAGCCCCAGCATTTT. This encodes CASRVGPGEPQHF.

The V call is TRBV5-6, the J call TRBJ2-1; D is uncertain. The CDR3 runs 15 residues. Germline lookup yields CDR1 SGHDT and CDR2 YYEEEE. V was cut by 4 bases and J by 6 bases, with 17 bases left in between. CDR3 DNA sequence: TGTGCCAGCAGCCCACAAAGGGCAAGGATCAATGAGCAGTTCTTC. Translated, it gives CASSPQRARINEQFF.

This clonotype was seen only a few times. The rearrangement links TRBV15 to TRBJ1-1; the D gene is possibly TRBD1 (6 bases). CDR1 is LNHNV and CDR2 is YYDKDF in the germline V gene (reference sequence). V was cut by 0 bases and J by 2 bases, with 10 bases left in between. The CDR3 contains 15 residues. CDR3 sequence (DNA): TGTGCCACCAGCAGAGATCCCGGGGGCAACACTGAAGCTTTCTTT. Protein product: CATSRDPGGNTEAFF.

There are many counts of this clonotype. The chain links TRBV11-2 to TRBJ2-1, with TRBD2 identical over 8 bases. The V and J ends lost 4 bases and 5 bases, in that order; junction bases with no gene match: 22. The CDR3 has 20 amino acids. Germline CDR1 and CDR2: SGHAT and FQNNGV. Here the CDR3 reads CASSSTFLGTSNLLNNEQFF. The CDR3 DNA sequence: TGTGCCAGCAGCTCCACCTTCCTCGGGACTAGTAATCTCTTGAACAATGAGCAGTTCTTC.

The chain employs TRBV6-5 and TRBJ1-3; D not resolved. This CDR3 has 11 residues. Per the germline V gene, CDR1 is MNHEY and CDR2 is SVGAGI. V was pared by 11 bases and J by 0 bases, with 5 bases between. This CDR3 is CAVGSGNTIYF. CDR3 coding DNA: TGTGCCGTAGGCTCTGGAAACACCATATATTTT.

This clonotype showed up just once. The V call is TRBV5-1, the J call TRBJ2-7, with D hard to call. Germline-derived CDR1 and CDR2 are SGHRS and YFSETQ. The V gene lost 4 bases and the J gene lost 0 bases, with 11 bases spanning the gap. The length of the CDR3 is 14 residues. The chain's CDR3 is CASSPRSGSYEQYF. CDR3 coding DNA: TGCGCCAGCAGCCCCAGGTCGGGCTCCTACGAGCAGTACTTC.

The chain links TRBV5-6 to TRBJ1-1; 8 nucleotides line up with TRBD1. This CDR3 comprises 15 residues. The ends lost 4 bases at V and 0 bases at J; junction bases unmatched: 5. Germline loops: CDR1 SGHDT, CDR2 YYEEEE. The CDR3 nucleotides are TGTGCCAGCAGCCAGGGGACAGGAATGAACACTGAAGCTTTCTTT. Protein: CASSQGTGMNTEAFF. The full variable domain, in which reference TRBV5-6 and TRBJ1-1 provide the parts outside the CDR3, is DAGVTQSPTHLIKTRGQQVTLRCSPKSGHDTVSWYQQALGQGPQFIFQYYEEEERQRGNFPDRFSGHQFPNYSSELNVNALLLGDSALYLCASSQGTGMNTEAFFGQGTRLTVV.